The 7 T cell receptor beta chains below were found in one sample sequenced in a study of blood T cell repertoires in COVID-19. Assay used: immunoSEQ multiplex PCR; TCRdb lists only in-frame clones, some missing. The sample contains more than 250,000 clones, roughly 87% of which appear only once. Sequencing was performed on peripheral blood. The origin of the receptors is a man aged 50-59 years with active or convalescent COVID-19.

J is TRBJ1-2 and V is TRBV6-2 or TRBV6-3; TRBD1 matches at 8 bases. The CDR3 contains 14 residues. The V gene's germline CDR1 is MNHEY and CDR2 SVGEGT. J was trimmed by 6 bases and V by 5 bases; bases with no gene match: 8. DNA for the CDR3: TGTGCCAGCAGTAGCAGGGGGCATGACGATGGCTACACCTTC. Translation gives CASSSRGHDDGYTF.

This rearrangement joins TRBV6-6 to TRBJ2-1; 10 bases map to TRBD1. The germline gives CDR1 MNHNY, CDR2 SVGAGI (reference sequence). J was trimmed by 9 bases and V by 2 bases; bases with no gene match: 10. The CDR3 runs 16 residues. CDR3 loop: CASSYPTGTGASEQFF. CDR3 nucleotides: TGTGCCAGCAGTTACCCGACCGGGACAGGGGCATCTGAGCAGTTCTTC.

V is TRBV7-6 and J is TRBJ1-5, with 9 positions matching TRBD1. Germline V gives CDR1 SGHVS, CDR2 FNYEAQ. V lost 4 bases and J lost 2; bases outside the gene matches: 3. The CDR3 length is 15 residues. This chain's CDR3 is CASSSRDRGNQPQHF. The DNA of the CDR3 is TGTGCCAGCAGCTCGAGGGACAGGGGCAATCAGCCCCAGCATTTT.

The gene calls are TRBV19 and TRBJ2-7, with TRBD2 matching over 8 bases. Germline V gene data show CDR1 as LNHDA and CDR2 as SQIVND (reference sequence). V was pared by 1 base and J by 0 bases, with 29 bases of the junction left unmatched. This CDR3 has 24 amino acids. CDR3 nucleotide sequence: TGTGCCAGTAGTATAGCGGGGCAGGGAGGCGAAGGGCGTGAGCGGGAGACCAGCTCCTACGAGCAGTACTTC. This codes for CASSIAGQGGEGRERETSSYEQYF.

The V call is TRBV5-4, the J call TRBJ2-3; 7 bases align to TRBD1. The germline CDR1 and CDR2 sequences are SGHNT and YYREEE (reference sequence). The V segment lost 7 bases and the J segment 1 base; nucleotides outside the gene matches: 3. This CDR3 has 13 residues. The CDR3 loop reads CASRQGGTDTQYF. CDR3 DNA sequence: TGTGCCAGCCGACAGGGCGGCACAGATACGCAGTATTTT. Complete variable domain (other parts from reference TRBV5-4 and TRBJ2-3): ETGVTQSPTHLIKTRGQQVTLRCSSQSGHNTVSWYQQALGQGPQFIFQYYREEENGRGNFPPRFSGLQFPNYSSELNVNALELDDSALYLCASRQGGTDTQYFGPGTRLTVL.

The CDR3 region is CASSYRAPGSEKLFF. CDR3 in DNA: TGTGCCAGTAGTTACCGAGCCCCGGGGAGCGAAAAACTGTTTTTT. The chain uses TRBV19 and TRBJ1-4; D is undetermined. This CDR3 region has 15 residues. Trimming removed 5 bases at V and 8 bases at J, with 18 bases between. Germline loops: CDR1 LNHDA, CDR2 SQIVND (reference sequence).

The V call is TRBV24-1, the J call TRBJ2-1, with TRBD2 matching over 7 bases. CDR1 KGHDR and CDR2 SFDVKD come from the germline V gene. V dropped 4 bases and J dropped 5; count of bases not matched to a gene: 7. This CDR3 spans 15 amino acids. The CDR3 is CATSDPGGGNNEQFF. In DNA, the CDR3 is TGTGCCACCAGTGACCCTGGGGGGGGGAACAATGAGCAGTTCTTC.